The clone carrying this TCR beta chain was seen a few times. Its antigen is not known. The study sampled nominally healthy donors, though unrecorded immune exposures were likely. This entry is derived from a study of cytomegalovirus exposure and HLA in healthy donors. The study's findings and limits: It was reported that TCR beta sequences correctly inferred the HLA-A and HLA-B alleles for most subjects. As a later analysis revealed, most CMV-associated TCR beta chains appeared HLA-restricted.

Use of 60 Vbeta and 13 Jbeta primers characterized the PCR. TCRdb keeps only in-frame clones here, not all; method: immunoSEQ multiplex PCR. Of around 150,000 clones listed, 76% were seen once; the top ten hold 1.5% to 2%. This CDR3 contains 14 residues. Germline-derived CDR1 and CDR2 are MNHNS and SASEGT. Between the trimmed V and J ends, which lost 5 bases and 8 bases, there was a span of 15 bases. The sequence was collected from a woman in her thirties or forties in good health and CMV-seronegative. The sample consisted of PBMCs. The gene calls are TRBV6-1 and TRBJ1-4; perhaps TRBD1 as D (6 bases). The chain's CDR3 is CASSRQGHGEKLFF. The CDR3 nucleotides read TGTGCCAGCAGTCGTCAGGGGCATGGCGAAAAACTGTTTTTT.